This T cell receptor (beta chain) stems from a study of T-cell reconstitution after alpha-beta-depleted transplantation in children. Overall study findings and caveats: T-cell counts and diversity at one year post-transplant came mainly from newly produced T cells. Where alpha-beta T cells came from about two months after transplant was reportedly several hundred expanded graft clones.

Preparation of the TCRbeta library was carried out with unique molecular identifiers. Via MiXCR, TCRdb re-called the PCR reads, giving one row per CDR3 protein. Of about 580,000 distinct CDR3 sequences in the sample, 23% are singletons; the top ten hold 11% to 15%. With V trimmed by 4 bases and J by 3 bases, 9 bases remained unmatched. The germline V gene has CDR1 MNHEY and CDR2 SVGAGI. The CDR3 is 15 amino acids. This clonotype showed up just once. The antigen is not known. The sequences come from PBMCs, mostly from graft donor cells, collected 360 days after TCRalphabeta/CD19-depleted stem cell transplant. V and J are TRBV6-5 and TRBJ2-7; 7 positions agree with TRBD1. The source is a boy younger than two who had a stem cell transplant for acute myeloid leukemia, so the T cells may come from the graft donor. CDR3 protein: CASSSRGQLVYEQYF. In nucleotides, the CDR3 is TGTGCCAGCAGTTCAAGGGGACAGTTAGTCTACGAGCAGTACTTC.